These 23 T cell receptor beta chains were sequenced from one sample in a study of T cell responses to AZD1222 COVID-19 vaccine. Method: immunoSEQ multiplex PCR; TCRdb's copy keeps in-frame clones and lacks some. The sample contains under 150,000 clones, around 91% of which appear only once. Source: peripheral blood, taken on day 0 of AZD1222 vaccination. The origin of the receptors is an adult in good health.

The CDR3 sequence is CASSFSHYGYTF. CDR3 DNA sequence: TGTGCCAGCAGTTTTAGCCACTATGGCTACACCTTC. The chain carries TRBV12-3 or TRBV12-4 and TRBJ1-2; D remains unclear. V was trimmed by 3 bases and J by 3 bases, leaving 5 bases between them. The CDR3 has 12 residues.

The DNA for the CDR3 is TGCGCCACCCAATCCGGACCGTCTAGCACAGATACGCAGTATTTT. Translating it yields CATQSGPSSTDTQYF. This sequence joins TRBV5-1 and TRBJ2-3; D is undetermined. The germline V gene encodes CDR1 SGHRS and CDR2 YFSETQ. The V end lost 9 bases, the J end lost 0 bases, and 17 bases lay between the germline ends. The CDR3 length is 15 residues.

This chain joins TRBV5-5 and TRBJ1-1; no clear D. The CDR3 contains 13 residues. Trimming took 4 bases from V and 7 from J, leaving 14 bases between them. The germline V gene encodes CDR1 SGHKS and CDR2 YYEKEE (reference sequence). CDR3 loop: CASSTGSALEAFF. The CDR3 nucleotides are TGTGCCAGCAGCACGGGGTCAGCCCTTGAAGCTTTCTTT.

J is TRBJ1-5 and V is TRBV4-1, with D possibly being TRBD1 (6 bases). Trimming cost V 0 bases and J 2 bases, with 11 bases left between them. The CDR3 totals 16 residues. Per germline, CDR1 MGHRA and CDR2 YSYEKL. DNA of the CDR3: TGCGCCAGCAGCCAAGAACACAGGGATGGCAATCAGCCCCAGCATTTT. This codes for CASSQEHRDGNQPQHF.

The rearrangement uses TRBV11-2 and TRBJ2-3, with 9 bases lining up with TRBD1. Germline V gene lookup returns CDR1 SGHAT and CDR2 FQNNGV. The CDR3 extends over 18 amino acids. Trimming took 2 bases from V and 0 from J; bases not matched to a gene: 9. In DNA form, the CDR3 reads TGTGCCAGCAGCTTAACAGGGGGCGGTGGAAGGAGCACAGATACGCAGTATTTT. Encoded protein: CASSLTGGGGRSTDTQYF.

V usage is TRBV5-4 and J usage is TRBJ1-2; TRBD1 might be the D (6 bases). From germline, CDR1 is SGHNT and CDR2 YYREEE (reference sequence). Trimming left V 1 base short and J 4 bases short, with 11 bases between. This CDR3 region has 14 residues. CDR3 region: CASSLSGVGYGYTF. In DNA, the CDR3 is TGTGCCAGCAGCTTGTCAGGGGTGGGCTATGGCTACACCTTC.

This rearrangement joins TRBV19 to TRBJ1-2; 8 nucleotides line up with TRBD1. Trimming cost V 5 bases and J 0 bases; bases outside gene matches: 17. CDR1 and CDR2 from the germline V gene are LNHDA and SQIVND (reference sequence). The length of the CDR3 is 19 residues. The CDR3, as DNA: TGTGCCAGTAGTGCTCGGGACAGGCAAACACGGAATTCTAACTATGGCTACACCTTC. Amino acid sequence: CASSARDRQTRNSNYGYTF.

The J gene is TRBJ2-5, the V gene TRBV6-2 or TRBV6-3; D ambiguous. The CDR3 length is 15 residues. Trimming cost V 2 bases and J 2 bases, with 12 bases left between them. Germline loops: CDR1 MNHEY, CDR2 SVGEGT. CDR3: CASSYRWNRQETQYF. Written as DNA, the CDR3 is TGTGCCAGCAGTTACAGGTGGAACAGACAAGAGACCCAGTACTTC.

V usage is TRBV5-1 and J usage is TRBJ1-2; no reliable D call. There are 16 residues in the CDR3. V was cut by 2 bases and J by 6 bases, with 20 bases left in between. CDR1 and CDR2 (germline): SGHRS, YFSETQ. CDR3 in DNA: TGCGCCAGCAGCTTTATTCCGGGCCAGCGCATCGATGGCTACACCTTC. Protein product: CASSFIPGQRIDGYTF.

The rearrangement uses TRBV7-9 and TRBJ1-1, with D perhaps TRBD1 (5 bases). V lost 9 bases to trimming and J lost 11 bases, with 28 bases between them. The germline V gene has CDR1 SEHNR and CDR2 FQNEAQ (reference sequence). CDR3 length equals 15 residues. CDR3 nucleotide sequence: TGTGCCAGTTTCCCTCCAGGGACGGTGCCCTTCACGGCTTTCTTT. Translating it yields CASFPPGTVPFTAFF.

The V gene is TRBV12-3 or TRBV12-4, the J gene TRBJ2-7; D remains unclear. The V gene lost 5 bases and the J gene lost 4 bases, with 3 bases spanning the gap. CDR3 size: 10 residues. The CDR3 nucleotides read TGTGCCAGCAGTGGATACGAGCAGTACTTC. Protein sequence: CASSGYEQYF.

The CDR3 bases are TGTGCCAGCAGCTCCCTGGGTGGTCAGCCCCAGCATTTT. Protein product: CASSSLGGQPQHF. The chain employs TRBV7-2 and TRBJ1-5; the D is unclear. Germline V gives CDR1 SGHTA, CDR2 FQGNSA. V dropped 4 bases and J dropped 6 bases, with 10 bases sitting between them. The CDR3 consists of 13 residues.

This chain connects TRBV7-9 to TRBJ1-6; weak D call: TRBD1 (5 bases). Trimming removed 1 base from V and 2 bases from J, with 15 bases in between. CDR1 and CDR2 (germline): SEHNR, FQNEAQ (reference sequence). This CDR3 is built from 18 residues. As DNA, the CDR3 is TGTGCCAGCAGCTTAGAGGGACCCAACATCGCCTATAATTCACCCCTCCACTTT. This sequence encodes CASSLEGPNIAYNSPLHF.

This clone was seen just once. This chain uses TRBV5-1 with TRBJ1-2; possible D gene TRBD1, 6 bases. V was cut by 0 bases and J by 2 bases, with 11 bases left in between. The CDR3 contains 15 residues. Germline loops: CDR1 SGHRS, CDR2 YFSETQ. CDR3 nucleotides: TGCGCCAGCAGCTTGGGGGACGGACAGAACTATGGCTACACCTTC. It translates to CASSLGDGQNYGYTF.

The chain recombines TRBV19 with TRBJ2-7, with D possibly being TRBD1 or TRBD2 (5 bases each). Germline V gene data show CDR1 as LNHDA and CDR2 as SQIVND (reference sequence). CDR3 length: 15 amino acids. V was cut by 4 bases and J by 5 bases, with 18 bases left in between. For the CDR3, the DNA is TGTGCCAGTAGTAAGAAACGGGACGGTGAGGACGAGCAGTACTTC. Its protein product is CASSKKRDGEDEQYF.

The V and J genes are TRBV5-5 and TRBJ1-6; D ambiguous. This CDR3 has 16 residues. Germline V gives CDR1 SGHKS, CDR2 YYEKEE (reference sequence). The V end lost 4 bases, the J end lost 9 bases, and 20 bases lay between the germline ends. CDR3 protein: CASSANRPGGGSPLHF. The CDR3 region has the DNA TGTGCCAGCAGCGCGAACCGTCCAGGCGGTGGTTCACCCCTCCACTTT.

The rearrangement links TRBV2 to TRBJ2-5; D gene uncertain. Germline CDR1 SNHLY, CDR2 FYNNEI. Trimming stripped 5 bases from V and 9 bases from J, with 16 bases between. This CDR3 has 13 residues. For the CDR3, the DNA is TGTGCCAGCAGTAGAATCACTCGTGGCTCCCAGTACTTC. It codes for CASSRITRGSQYF.

This clone occurred once. This chain joins TRBV7-9 and TRBJ2-1, with 8 bases lining up with TRBD1. This CDR3 region has 15 residues. Germline V gene lookup returns CDR1 SEHNR and CDR2 FQNEAQ (reference sequence). The junction had 15 bases not matched to a gene; V was cut back by 7 bases and J by 10 bases. As DNA, the CDR3 is TGTGCCAGCACCCTTACAGGGGGGCCCGGGGTCGAGCAGTTCTTC. Its protein is CASTLTGGPGVEQFF.

CDR3: CASSRQTGGGRNSPLHF. The CDR3 bases are TGTGCCAGCAGCCGACAGACAGGGGGAGGAAGGAATTCACCCCTCCACTTT. The chain employs TRBV6-6 and TRBJ1-6, with 9 bases fitting TRBD1. The CDR3 loop spans 17 amino acids. Germline V gene data show CDR1 as MNHNY and CDR2 as SVGAGI (reference sequence). Unmatched junction bases numbered 13, after V lost 6 bases and J lost 7 bases.

This chain joins TRBV5-6 and TRBJ1-5; weak D call: TRBD1 (6 bases). This CDR3 contains 14 residues. Deletions cut 0 bases from V and 5 bases from J, with 9 bases between. Germline V gene lookup returns CDR1 SGHDT and CDR2 YYEEEE. For the CDR3, the DNA is TGTGCCAGCAGCTTGGGGGGGGCTCATCAGCCCCAGCATTTT. Translation gives CASSLGGAHQPQHF.

This clone was observed a single time. The V and J genes are TRBV29-1 and TRBJ1-4, with D possibly being TRBD1 (6 bases). There are 15 residues in the CDR3. Trimming cost V 3 bases and J 10 bases, with 21 bases left between them. Germline CDR1 and CDR2: SQVTM and ANQGSEA. The CDR3 DNA reads TGCAGCGTTGAGGACCGCGGAGGGGGTATCGGAAAACTGTTTTTT. This encodes CSVEDRGGGIGKLFF.

The CDR3 coding sequence is TGTGCCACCGGCCAGGGGCCTTACTACGAGCAGTACTTC. Protein product: CATGQGPYYEQYF. The V and J genes are TRBV6-5 and TRBJ2-7, with D possibly matching TRBD1 (6 bases). Germline V lookup: CDR1 MNHEY, CDR2 SVGAGI. This CDR3 is built from 13 residues. Trimming took off 10 bases at V and 3 bases at J, with 16 bases between the two ends.

This clone came up a few times. The chain employs TRBV28 and TRBJ1-6; TRBD1 is a possible D gene (6 bases). CDR1 and CDR2 (germline): MDHEN, SYDVKM. The CDR3 extends over 13 amino acids. V was cut by 7 bases and J by 12 bases, with 16 bases left in between. The DNA for the CDR3 is TGTGCCAGCACCGACAGGCCCCGCGGACCCCTCCACTTT. As protein: CASTDRPRGPLHF.